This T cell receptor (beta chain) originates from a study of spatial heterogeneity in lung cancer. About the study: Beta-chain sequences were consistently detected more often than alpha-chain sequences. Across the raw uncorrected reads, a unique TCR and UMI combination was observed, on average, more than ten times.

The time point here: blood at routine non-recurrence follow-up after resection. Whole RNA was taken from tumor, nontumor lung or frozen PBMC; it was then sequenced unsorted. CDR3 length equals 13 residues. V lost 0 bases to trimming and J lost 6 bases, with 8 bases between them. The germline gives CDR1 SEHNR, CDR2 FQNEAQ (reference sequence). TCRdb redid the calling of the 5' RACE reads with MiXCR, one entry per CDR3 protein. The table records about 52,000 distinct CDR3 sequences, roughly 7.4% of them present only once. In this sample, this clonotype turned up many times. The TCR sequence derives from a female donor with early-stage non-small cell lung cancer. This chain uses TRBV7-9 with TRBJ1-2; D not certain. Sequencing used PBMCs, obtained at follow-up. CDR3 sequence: CASSLARKDGYTF. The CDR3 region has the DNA TGTGCCAGCAGCTTAGCGCGTAAGGATGGCTACACCTTC.